This T cell receptor (beta chain) appears in the sequencing data of a study of blood T cell repertoires in COVID-19. Overall study context: Italy, Spain and the United States were the sources of the convalescent and acute COVID-19 samples.

The CDR3 runs to 15 residues. Germline values: CDR1 SGHVS, CDR2 FQNEAQ. V lost 4 bases and J lost 4, with 13 bases in between. Repertoires were generated with immunoSEQ multiplex PCR, while TCRdb's copy carries only in-frame clones and drops some. The data contain tens of thousands of clones, around 82% of them singletons. Material for sequencing was peripheral blood. The source of this sequence is a man in his forties with acute or convalescent COVID-19. This chain links TRBV7-8 with TRBJ2-2; D may be TRBD1 (6 bases). The CDR3, as DNA: TGTGCCAGCAGCTCCCACCAGGGGATCACCGGGGAGCTGTTTTTT. It codes for CASSSHQGITGELFF.